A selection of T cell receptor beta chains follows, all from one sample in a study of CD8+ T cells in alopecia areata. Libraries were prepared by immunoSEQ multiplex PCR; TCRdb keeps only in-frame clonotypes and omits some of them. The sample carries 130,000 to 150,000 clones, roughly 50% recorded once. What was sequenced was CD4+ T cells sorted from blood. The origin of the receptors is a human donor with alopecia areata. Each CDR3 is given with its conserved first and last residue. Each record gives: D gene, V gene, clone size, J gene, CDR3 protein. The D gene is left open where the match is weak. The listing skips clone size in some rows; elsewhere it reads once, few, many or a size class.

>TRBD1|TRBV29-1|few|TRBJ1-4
CSGGTATNEKLFF
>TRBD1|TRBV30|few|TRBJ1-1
CAWRGTGRTAFF
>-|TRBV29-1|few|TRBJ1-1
CSVRQRTGNTEAFF
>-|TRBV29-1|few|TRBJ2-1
CSVNEGEQFF
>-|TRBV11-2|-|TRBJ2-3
CASSLEQIRRHF
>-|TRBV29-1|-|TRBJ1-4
CSVEVGWDMKLFF
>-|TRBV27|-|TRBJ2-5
CASSPSTLGETQYF
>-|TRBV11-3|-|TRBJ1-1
CASSGRRFEAFF
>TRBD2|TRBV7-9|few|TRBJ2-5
CAGSSGTSGSQETQYF
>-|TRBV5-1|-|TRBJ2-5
CASSLLDGAQYF
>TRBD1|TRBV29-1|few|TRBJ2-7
CSVAPGQGHYEQYF
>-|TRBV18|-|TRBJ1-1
CASSPYKQTEAFF
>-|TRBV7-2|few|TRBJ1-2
CASSFPGAYGYTF
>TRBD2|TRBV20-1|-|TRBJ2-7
CSASLAGAQYF
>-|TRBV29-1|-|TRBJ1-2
CSVEDRMNYGYTF
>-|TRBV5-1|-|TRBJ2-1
CASSWTRNNEQFF
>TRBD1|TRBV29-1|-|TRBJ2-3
CSVTTGASTDTQYF
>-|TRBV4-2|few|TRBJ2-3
CASSQDISGGVTDTQYF
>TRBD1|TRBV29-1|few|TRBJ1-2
CSVGQGDYGYTF
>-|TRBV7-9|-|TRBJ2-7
CASRSTETYEQYF
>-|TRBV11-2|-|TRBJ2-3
CASSLDRGSTDTQYF
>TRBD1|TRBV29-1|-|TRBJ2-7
CSVGGSGTGVSHEQYF
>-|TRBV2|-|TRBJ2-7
CASMGRASGRYF
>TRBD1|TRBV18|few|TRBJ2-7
CASSPRDRSYEQYF
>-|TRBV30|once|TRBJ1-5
CAWSVTGDQPQHF
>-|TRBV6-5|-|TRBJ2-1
CASGRGLGSYNEQFF
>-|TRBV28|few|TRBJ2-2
CASSLVGTGELFF
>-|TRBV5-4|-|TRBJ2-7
CASSSSTGHEQYF
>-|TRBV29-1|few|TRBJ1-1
CSVRGRVNTEAFF
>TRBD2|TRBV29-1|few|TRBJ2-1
CSVERQGGVEQFF
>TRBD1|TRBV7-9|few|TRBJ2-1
CAGGQDYNEQFF
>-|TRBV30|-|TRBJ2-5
CAWSPPREIFRETQYF
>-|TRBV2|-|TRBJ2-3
CASSIRTDTQYF
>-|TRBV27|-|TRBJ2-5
CASSFRSQETQYF
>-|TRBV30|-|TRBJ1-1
CAWSVGTLNTEAFF
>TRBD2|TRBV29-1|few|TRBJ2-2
CSARAGGRTGELFF
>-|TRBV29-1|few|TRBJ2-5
CSVVGLDQETQYF
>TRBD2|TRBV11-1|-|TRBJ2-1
CASSTLAGRYNEQFF
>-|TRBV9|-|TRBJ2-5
CASSRSQGQETQYF
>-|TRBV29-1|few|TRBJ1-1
CSGGTDTFF
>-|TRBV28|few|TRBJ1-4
CASSLWSQSNEKLFF
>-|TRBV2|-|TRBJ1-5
CASSEDGSAQHF
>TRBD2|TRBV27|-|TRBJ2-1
CASSSRGLAGGNEQFF
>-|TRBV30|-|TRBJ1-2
CAWSVLSGYTF
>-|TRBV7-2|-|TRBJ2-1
CASSPRNRRDEQFF
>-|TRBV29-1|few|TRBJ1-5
CSVGPGKDQPQHF
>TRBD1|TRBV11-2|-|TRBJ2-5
CASSFDRVVKTQYF
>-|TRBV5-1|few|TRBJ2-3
CASRVGGSGSTDTQYF
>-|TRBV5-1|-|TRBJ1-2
CASSDDGVGAGYGYTF
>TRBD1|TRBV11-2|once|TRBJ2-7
CASSLGGTGIAYEQYF
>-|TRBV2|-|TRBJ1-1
CASSARARGEAFF
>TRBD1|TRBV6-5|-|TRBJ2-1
CASSPTGGRDNEQFF
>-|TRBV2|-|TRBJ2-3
CASSEIAVAGTDTQYF